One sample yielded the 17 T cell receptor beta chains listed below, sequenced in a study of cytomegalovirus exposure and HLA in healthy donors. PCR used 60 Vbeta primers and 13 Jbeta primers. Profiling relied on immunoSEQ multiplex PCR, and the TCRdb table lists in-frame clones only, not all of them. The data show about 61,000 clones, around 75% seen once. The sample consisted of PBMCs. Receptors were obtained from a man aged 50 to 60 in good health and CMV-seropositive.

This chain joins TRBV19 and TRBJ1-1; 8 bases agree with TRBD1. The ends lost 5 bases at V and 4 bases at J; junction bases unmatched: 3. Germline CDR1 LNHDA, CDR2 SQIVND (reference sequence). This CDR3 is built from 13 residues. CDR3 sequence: CASSVQGVTEAFF. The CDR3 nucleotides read TGTGCCAGTAGTGTACAGGGGGTCACTGAAGCTTTCTTT.

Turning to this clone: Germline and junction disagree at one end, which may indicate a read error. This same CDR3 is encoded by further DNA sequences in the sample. Here the CDR3 reads CSVEGLAGALSSYNKQFF. Here the CDR3 DNA reads TGCAGCGTTGAAGGGCTGGCGGGAGCCCTTTCCTCCTACAATAAGCAGTTCTTC. The chain employs TRBV29-1 and TRBJ2-1, with 7 bases identical to TRBD2. The CDR3 contains 18 residues. The germline V gene has CDR1 SQVTM and CDR2 ANQGSEA.

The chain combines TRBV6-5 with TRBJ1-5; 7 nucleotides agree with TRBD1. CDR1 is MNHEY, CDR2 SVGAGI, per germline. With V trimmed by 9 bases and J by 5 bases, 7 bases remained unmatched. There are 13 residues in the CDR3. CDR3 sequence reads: CASSGQAYQPQHF. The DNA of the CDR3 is TGTGCCAGTTCTGGACAGGCCTATCAGCCCCAGCATTTT.

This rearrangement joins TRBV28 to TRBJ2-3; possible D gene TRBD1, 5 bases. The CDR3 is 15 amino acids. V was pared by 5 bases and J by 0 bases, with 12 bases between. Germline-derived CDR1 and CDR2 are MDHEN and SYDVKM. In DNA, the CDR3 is TGTGCCAGCAGTCTGGACATTGCTAGCACAGATACGCAGTATTTT. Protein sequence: CASSLDIASTDTQYF.

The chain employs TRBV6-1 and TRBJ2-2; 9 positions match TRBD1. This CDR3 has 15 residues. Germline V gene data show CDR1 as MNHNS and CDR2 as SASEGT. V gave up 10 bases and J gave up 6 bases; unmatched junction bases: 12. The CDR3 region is CATSLGTGKAGELFF. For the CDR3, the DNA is TGTGCCACCTCACTCGGGACAGGGAAGGCCGGGGAGCTGTTTTTT.

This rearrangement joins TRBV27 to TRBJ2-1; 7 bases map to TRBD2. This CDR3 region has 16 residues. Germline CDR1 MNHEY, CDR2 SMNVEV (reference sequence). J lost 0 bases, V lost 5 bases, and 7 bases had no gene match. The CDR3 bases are TGTGCCAGCAGTCCCCTGGGAGGGAGCTCCTACAATGAGCAGTTCTTC. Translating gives CASSPLGGSSYNEQFF.

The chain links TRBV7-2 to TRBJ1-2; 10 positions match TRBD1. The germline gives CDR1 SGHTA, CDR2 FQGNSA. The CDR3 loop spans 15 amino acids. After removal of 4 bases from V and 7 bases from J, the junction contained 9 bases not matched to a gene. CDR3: CASSSDRGQRGGYTF. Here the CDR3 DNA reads TGTGCCAGCAGCTCTGACAGGGGGCAGAGGGGTGGCTACACCTTC.

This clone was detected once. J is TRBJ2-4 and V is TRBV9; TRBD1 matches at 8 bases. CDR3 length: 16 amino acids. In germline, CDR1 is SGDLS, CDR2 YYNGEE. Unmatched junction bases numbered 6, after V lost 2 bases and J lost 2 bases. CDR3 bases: TGTGCCAGCAGCGTCTCAGGGGGCGAAACCAAAAACATTCAGTACTTC. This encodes CASSVSGGETKNIQYF.

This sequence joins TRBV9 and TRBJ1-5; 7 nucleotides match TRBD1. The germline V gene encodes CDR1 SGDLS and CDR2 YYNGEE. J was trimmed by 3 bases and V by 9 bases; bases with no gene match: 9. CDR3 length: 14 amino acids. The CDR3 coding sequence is TGTGCCACAGCGAACAGGGGATTCAATCAGCCCCAGCATTTT. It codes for CATANRGFNQPQHF.

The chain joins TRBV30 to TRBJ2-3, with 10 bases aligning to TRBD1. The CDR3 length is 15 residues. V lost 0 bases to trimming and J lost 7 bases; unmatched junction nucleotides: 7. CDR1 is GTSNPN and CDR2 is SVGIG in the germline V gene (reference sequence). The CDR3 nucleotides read TGTGCCTGGAGTGTGGAGGGACAGGGGAGGAATACGCAGTATTTT. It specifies CAWSVEGQGRNTQYF.

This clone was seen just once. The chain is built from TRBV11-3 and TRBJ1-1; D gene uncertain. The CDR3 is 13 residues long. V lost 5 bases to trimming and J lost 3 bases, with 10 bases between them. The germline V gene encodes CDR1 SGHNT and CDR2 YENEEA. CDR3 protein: CASSMSGYTEAFF. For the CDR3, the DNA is TGTGCCAGCAGCATGAGCGGGTACACTGAAGCTTTCTTT.

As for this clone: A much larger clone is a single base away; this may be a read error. CDR3 DNA sequence: TGTGCCAGTGGGCCAGGGGATGGCTACACCTTC. Translating gives CASGPGDGYTF. V gene TRBV30 combines with J gene TRBJ1-2, with a weak D call TRBD1 (6 bases). The germline gives CDR1 GTSNPN, CDR2 SVGIG (reference sequence). The CDR3 runs 11 residues. Trimming took off 8 bases at V and 6 bases at J, with 13 bases between the two ends.

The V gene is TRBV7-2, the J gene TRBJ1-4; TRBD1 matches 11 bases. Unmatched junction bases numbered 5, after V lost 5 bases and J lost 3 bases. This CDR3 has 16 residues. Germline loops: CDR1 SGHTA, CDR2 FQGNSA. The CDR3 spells CASSPGTGGANEKLFF. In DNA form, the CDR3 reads TGTGCCAGCAGCCCCGGGACAGGGGGGGCTAATGAAAAACTGTTTTTT.

The CDR3, as DNA: TGTGCCAGCAGCCCCCGGACAGGGGATGTGGCAGATACGCAGTATTTT. Amino acids: CASSPRTGDVADTQYF. The chain joins TRBV9 to TRBJ2-3; 9 nucleotides match TRBD1. The CDR3 runs to 16 residues. Germline V gene lookup returns CDR1 SGDLS and CDR2 YYNGEE. The V segment lost 4 bases and the J segment 4 bases; nucleotides outside the gene matches: 10.

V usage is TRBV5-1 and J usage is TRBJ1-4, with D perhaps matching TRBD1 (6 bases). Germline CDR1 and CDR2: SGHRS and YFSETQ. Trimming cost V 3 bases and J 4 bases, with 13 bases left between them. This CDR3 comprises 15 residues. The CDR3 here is CASSSGQSDNEKLFF. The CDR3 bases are TGCGCCAGCAGCTCAGGACAGTCCGATAATGAAAAACTGTTTTTT.

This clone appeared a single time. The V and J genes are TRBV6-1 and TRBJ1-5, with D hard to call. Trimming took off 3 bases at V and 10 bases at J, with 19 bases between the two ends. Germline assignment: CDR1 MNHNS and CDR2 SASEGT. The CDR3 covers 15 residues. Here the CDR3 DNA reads TGTGCCAGCAGTGAGGTTAGGACTCTAAGCACCCCCCAGCATTTT. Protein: CASSEVRTLSTPQHF.

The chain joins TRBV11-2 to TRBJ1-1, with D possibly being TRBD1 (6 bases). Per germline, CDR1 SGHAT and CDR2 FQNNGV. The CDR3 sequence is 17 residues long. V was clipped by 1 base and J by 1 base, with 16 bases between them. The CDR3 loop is CASSLVGQGFSNTEAFF. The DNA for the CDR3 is TGTGCCAGCAGCTTAGTTGGCCAGGGGTTTTCGAACACTGAAGCTTTCTTT.